A single sample is the source of the 13 T cell receptor beta chains below, sequenced in a study of lymphopenia after photon versus proton radiotherapy. The data were produced by immunoSEQ multiplex PCR, yet TCRdb's version contains in-frame clones alone and is incomplete. The sample shows approximately 53,000 clones, about 92% of them seen only once. Sequenced here: peripheral blood, sampled from a patient treated with photon-based radiotherapy. Receptors were obtained from a woman aged 40 to 50 with cholangiocarcinoma.

The chain couples TRBV27 to TRBJ2-3, with D perhaps matching TRBD2 (7 bases). This CDR3 has 14 amino acids. Trimming stripped 1 base from V and 5 bases from J, with 10 bases between. Germline CDR1 is MNHEY and CDR2 is SMNVEV (reference sequence). CDR3 in DNA: TGTGCCAGCAGTTTATGGGGGGGCGAAGATACGCAGTATTTT. Its protein product is CASSLWGGEDTQYF.

CDR3 sequence (DNA): TGTGCCAGCAGCCTGCCCGGGCCAGATACGCAGTATTTT. It is translated as CASSLPGPDTQYF. The chain has TRBV7-9 and TRBJ2-3; no firm D call. The V gene's germline CDR1 is SEHNR and CDR2 FQNEAQ (reference sequence). The CDR3 sequence is 13 residues long. Trimming removed 5 bases from V and 4 bases from J, with 10 bases in between.

This chain uses TRBV6-4 with TRBJ1-2, with TRBD1 as a possible D gene (6 bases). Trimming took off 2 bases at V and 4 bases at J, with 14 bases between the two ends. The CDR3 contains 15 residues. The V gene's germline CDR1 is MRHNA and CDR2 SNTAGT. CDR3 nucleotide sequence: TGTGCCAGCAGTGACGAGGGGGGACGAAGCTATGGCTACACCTTC. Its protein is CASSDEGGRSYGYTF.

Written as DNA, the CDR3 is TGCAGCGTCATCTTAGCTGGGGAAAAACTGTTTTTT. This sequence encodes CSVILAGEKLFF. This chain links TRBV29-1 with TRBJ1-4, with D hard to call. Germline values: CDR1 SQVTM, CDR2 ANQGSEA. The CDR3 is 12 residues long. The V gene lost 6 bases and the J gene lost 8 bases, with 13 bases spanning the gap.

This CDR3 is CASSPPFGVRGHYGYTF. DNA for the CDR3: TGTGCCAGCAGCCCACCGTTTGGGGTTCGTGGCCACTATGGCTACACCTTC. The rearrangement links TRBV7-2 to TRBJ1-2; D remains unclear. This CDR3 is built from 17 residues. Germline V gene data show CDR1 as SGHTA and CDR2 as FQGNSA. V gave up 5 bases and J gave up 3 bases, with 22 bases separating them. Drawing the rest from reference TRBV7-2 and TRBJ1-2, the complete variable domain is GAGVSQSPSNKVTEKGKDVELRCDPISGHTALYWYRQSLGQGLEFLIYFQGNSAPDKSGLPSDRFSAERTGGSVSTLTIQRTQQEDSAVYLCASSPPFGVRGHYGYTFGSGTRLTVV.

The genes are TRBV11-2 and TRBJ1-6; tentatively, D is TRBD1 (6 bases). Deletions cut 3 bases from V and 10 bases from J, with 10 bases between. Germline lookup yields CDR1 SGHAT and CDR2 FQNNGV. The CDR3 is 13 amino acids. CDR3 protein: CASSFRGKSPLHF. The CDR3 DNA reads TGTGCCAGCAGCTTCAGGGGAAAATCACCCCTCCACTTT.

J is TRBJ2-7 and V is TRBV30, with D maybe TRBD2 (5 bases). The CDR3 extends over 12 amino acids. CDR1 is GTSNPN, CDR2 SVGIG, per germline (reference sequence). V shed 0 bases and J shed 4 bases, with 7 bases lying between them. CDR3 coding DNA: TGTGCCTGGAGTGTAGGACTTTACGAGCAGTACTTC. Residues: CAWSVGLYEQYF.

The V call is TRBV7-2, the J call TRBJ1-5; D call uncertain. V lost 1 base to trimming and J lost 0 bases, with 10 bases between them. The CDR3 length is 16 residues. Germline CDR1 SGHTA, CDR2 FQGNSA. The CDR3 DNA is TGTGCCAGCAGCTTAGAAAGGCCCTATAGCAATCAGCCCCAGCATTTT. It codes for CASSLERPYSNQPQHF. Full variable domain (remainder filled in from reference TRBV7-2 and TRBJ1-5): GAGVSQSPSNKVTEKGKDVELRCDPISGHTALYWYRQSLGQGLEFLIYFQGNSAPDKSGLPSDRFSAERTGGSVSTLTIQRTQQEDSAVYLCASSLERPYSNQPQHFGDGTRLSIL.

The V call is TRBV5-1, the J call TRBJ2-3, with D unresolved. Trimming pared 0 bases from V and 2 bases from J, leaving 7 bases between. Per the germline V gene, CDR1 is SGHRS and CDR2 is YFSETQ. The CDR3 has 14 amino acids. CDR3 residues: CASSLDFDTDTQYF. The CDR3 DNA reads TGCGCCAGCAGCTTGGATTTCGACACAGATACGCAGTATTTT.

The chain carries TRBV10-3 and TRBJ1-2; the D gene is possibly TRBD1 (5 bases). The germline CDR1 and CDR2 sequences are ENHRY and SYGVKD. The CDR3 covers 15 residues. V shed 8 bases and J shed 1 base, with 17 bases lying between them. The CDR3 DNA reads as TGTGCCATCCGCCGCGGTCCGGGGGATAACTATGGCTACACCTTC. Translation gives CAIRRGPGDNYGYTF.

This chain connects TRBV11-1 to TRBJ2-1; D is unresolved. The V and J ends lost 0 bases and 1 base respectively, with 1 base between them. CDR3 length: 13 residues. CDR1 SGHAT and CDR2 FQDESV come from the germline V gene (reference sequence). The chain's CDR3 is CASSLASYNEQFF. DNA of the CDR3: TGTGCCAGCAGCTTAGCGTCCTACAATGAGCAGTTCTTC.

The genes are TRBV2 and TRBJ2-7, with 7 positions matching TRBD2. Germline V gives CDR1 SNHLY, CDR2 FYNNEI. The V segment lost 6 bases and the J segment 0 bases; nucleotides outside the gene matches: 5. The CDR3 loop spans 14 amino acids. CDR3 sequence: CASRGEGNSYEQYF. For the CDR3, the DNA is TGTGCCAGCAGAGGGGAGGGGAACTCCTACGAGCAGTACTTC.

The chain uses TRBV5-6 and TRBJ1-1; D possibly corresponds to TRBD1 (6 bases). The V gene's germline CDR1 is SGHDT and CDR2 YYEEEE. This CDR3 is built from 16 residues. Trimming removed 6 bases from V and 7 bases from J, with 25 bases in between. This CDR3 is CASNWGPGEEVSEAFF. In DNA form, the CDR3 reads TGTGCCAGCAATTGGGGGCCGGGGGAGGAGGTGAGTGAAGCTTTCTTT.